The next 12 T cell receptor beta chains were all read from a single sample in a study of OX40 agonist ivuxolimab in advanced cancers. The protocol used for the library was the immunoSEQ multiplex PCR assay. TCRdb took over this immuneACCESS table, retaining in-frame rearrangements with V and J assigned. Such tables are incomplete; in checked studies, under half of the missing clones stem from an unresolved V gene, and the remainder is unexplained. Within this sample are about 70,000 clones, with just over 85% of them counted one time only. The ten largest clones represent 2.5% to 3% of the sample. The sequenced sample was CD4+ or CD8+ T cells sorted from blood, obtained in a trial of the OX40 agonist ivuxolimab. The origin of the receptors is an adult with an advanced solid tumor such as melanoma, head and neck, liver or kidney cancer.

The rearrangement uses TRBV2 and TRBJ1-1, with TRBD1 as a possible D gene (5 bases). The germline V gene has CDR1 SNHLY and CDR2 FYNNEI. This CDR3 comprises 15 residues. The V gene lost 4 bases and the J gene lost 0 bases, with 12 bases spanning the gap. The CDR3 loop is CASSVGAGLNTEAFF. In nucleotides, the CDR3 is TGTGCCAGCAGTGTCGGGGCAGGGCTGAACACTGAAGCTTTCTTT.

This sequence joins TRBV10-3 and TRBJ1-3; 7 bases are shared with TRBD1. Per germline, CDR1 ENHRY and CDR2 SYGVKD. With 2 bases clipped from V and 0 bases from J, the junction kept 4 bases outside the gene matches. The CDR3 covers 16 residues. As DNA, the CDR3 is TGTGCCATCAGTGAGGTGGGACAGCACTCTGGAAACACCATATATTTT. Its translation: CAISEVGQHSGNTIYF.

The chain carries TRBV5-1 and TRBJ2-7; 7 bases are a match to TRBD1. From germline, CDR1 is SGHRS and CDR2 YFSETQ. The CDR3 loop spans 14 amino acids. After removal of 0 bases from V and 5 bases from J, the junction contained 5 bases not matched to a gene. CDR3 sequence reads: CASSLVTGVDEQYF. The CDR3 DNA sequence: TGCGCCAGCAGCTTGGTTACAGGGGTCGACGAGCAGTACTTC.

The chain employs TRBV13 and TRBJ2-7; D is perhaps TRBD1 or TRBD2 (5 bases each). CDR1 and CDR2 from the germline V gene are PRHDT and FYEKMQ (reference sequence). The CDR3 contains 15 residues. V was shortened by 2 bases and J by 2 bases, with 13 bases between the two germline ends. The CDR3 DNA follows: TGTGCCAGCAGCTTAAAGCTCCGGGGCCCCTACGAGCAGTACTTC. Encoded protein: CASSLKLRGPYEQYF.

The chain is built from TRBV7-2 and TRBJ1-5; 10 positions agree with TRBD1. CDR1 is SGHTA and CDR2 is FQGNSA in the germline V gene. V lost 1 base and J lost 7; bases outside the gene matches: 4. The CDR3 has 15 residues. CDR3 in amino acids: CASSLVDRGDQPQHF. CDR3 coding DNA: TGTGCCAGCAGCTTAGTGGACAGGGGGGACCAGCCCCAGCATTTT.

To note about this clone: Different DNA sequences within this sample yield the same CDR3. This sequence joins TRBV5-1 and TRBJ2-2; 8 positions agree with TRBD2. There are 15 residues in the CDR3. The ends lost 5 bases at V and 5 bases at J; junction bases unmatched: 8. Germline-derived CDR1 and CDR2 are SGHRS and YFSETQ. CDR3 DNA: TGCGCCAGCAGTCCGGGACTAGGGGGTACCGGGGAGCTGTTTTTT. This gives the protein CASSPGLGGTGELFF.

The chain links TRBV6-6 to TRBJ1-4, with D unresolved. V lost 4 bases and J 10 bases, leaving 13 bases between the germline ends. Germline V gives CDR1 MNHNY, CDR2 SVGAGI (reference sequence). The CDR3 loop spans 13 amino acids. The CDR3 DNA follows: TGTGCCAGCAGTTCGGACCCTCGATCAAAACTGTTTTTT. This translates into CASSSDPRSKLFF.

This chain uses TRBV19 with TRBJ1-2, with a weak D call TRBD1 (5 bases). The germline V gene has CDR1 LNHDA and CDR2 SQIVND (reference sequence). The CDR3 runs 16 residues. Trimming pared 6 bases from V and 0 bases from J, leaving 17 bases between. In DNA, the CDR3 is TGTGCCAGTAGCAGGGAACGGGGCAGGGCTAACTATGGCTACACCTTC. This gives the protein CASSRERGRANYGYTF.

This sequence joins TRBV5-1 and TRBJ2-5; 11 nucleotides line up with TRBD2. Looked up from germline, CDR1 is SGHRS and CDR2 is YFSETQ. CDR3 size: 16 residues. Unmatched junction bases numbered 10, after V lost 4 bases and J lost 5 bases. This CDR3 reads CASSPLLAGGGETQYF. CDR3 nucleotide sequence: TGCGCCAGCAGCCCTCTTCTAGCGGGAGGAGGGGAGACCCAGTACTTC.

This chain joins TRBV10-1 and TRBJ1-2, with 8 bases aligning to TRBD1. The V gene end was trimmed by 9 bases and the J gene end by 5 bases; junction bases not matched to a gene: 14. CDR3 size: 15 residues. CDR1 WNHNN and CDR2 SYGVQD come from the germline V gene (reference sequence). CDR3 in amino acids: CARTGDPDYRYGYTF. CDR3 coding DNA: TGCGCCAGGACAGGGGACCCCGACTATAGGTATGGCTACACCTTC.

This chain joins TRBV6-4 and TRBJ2-3; 9 bases fit TRBD1. V trimming: 6 bases; J trimming: 2 bases; junction bases outside the gene matches: 6. This CDR3 spans 15 amino acids. Germline lookup yields CDR1 MRHNA and CDR2 SNTAGT. The CDR3 is CASRNRDRVTDTQYF. The CDR3, as DNA: TGTGCCAGCAGAAACCGGGACAGGGTCACAGATACGCAGTATTTT.

V usage is TRBV11-3 and J usage is TRBJ2-5; D remains unclear. This CDR3 comprises 14 residues. Deletions cut 0 bases from V and 5 bases from J, with 10 bases between. CDR1 is SGHNT and CDR2 is YENEEA in the germline V gene. This CDR3 reads CASSLEARGETQYF. As DNA, the CDR3 is TGTGCCAGCAGCTTAGAGGCCCGTGGGGAGACCCAGTACTTC.